Included here is one T cell receptor beta chain sequence, with context. The data belong to a study of prognosis after radiotherapy for stage I lung cancer. Study in general: Considered medically inoperable were all of the patients with non-small cell lung cancer. About seven patients had tumors that were squamous cell carcinoma, and approximately eleven had adenocarcinoma.

The study amplified the TCR beta CDR3 region from genomic DNA. This amplification was carried out by two rounds of multiplex PCR. Primers targeting each individual TRBV and TRBJ gene were applied in first-round PCR. MiXCR, run by TCRdb on the multiplex PCR reads, gives a single entry per CDR3 protein. There are about 14,000 distinct CDR3 sequences in the sample; around 29% occur only once, and 25% to 35% lies in the top ten. With V trimmed by 2 bases and J by 0 bases, 4 bases remained unmatched. The germline CDR1 and CDR2 sequences are SNHLY and FYNNEI. This CDR3 is built from 15 residues. There were six milliliters of peripheral blood drawn at each of two time points.

The sequences come from PBMCs, collected before or after stereotactic body radiation therapy (not recorded which). The chain carries TRBV2 and TRBJ2-7; 7 bases line up with TRBD1. The source is a donor aged 50 or older with non-small cell lung cancer. CDR3 residues: CASSEPDRSSYEQYF. In DNA form, the CDR3 reads TGTGCCAGCAGTGAACCGGACAGGAGCTCCTACGAGCAGTACTTC.